A single sample gave rise to the 10 T cell receptor beta chains below, sequenced in a study of blood T cell repertoires in COVID-19. Profiling relied on immunoSEQ multiplex PCR, and the TCRdb table lists in-frame clones only, not all of them. This table has about 250,000 clones, about 84% appearing once. Source material: peripheral blood. Receptor source: a woman of 80 years or more with COVID-19, enrolled during active disease.

The CDR3 DNA follows: TGTGCCAGCAGCGGACAGGGTTCTGGGGCCAACGTCCTGACTTTC. This gives the protein CASSGQGSGANVLTF. The chain links TRBV7-3 to TRBJ2-6, with 8 bases lining up with TRBD1. The CDR3 covers 15 residues. V was clipped by 5 bases and J by 1 base; unmatched bases: 1. Germline V gene lookup returns CDR1 SGHTA and CDR2 FQGTGA.

In its sample, this clone was seen a few times. The rearrangement links TRBV16 to TRBJ1-1, with 9 bases fitting TRBD1. Germline assignment: CDR1 KGHSY and CDR2 FQNENV. The CDR3 is 15 residues long. V lost 4 bases and J lost 5; bases outside the gene matches: 8. DNA for the CDR3: TGTGCCAGCAGCCCAAACAGGGGGCAGGTGACTGAAGCTTTCTTT. It translates to CASSPNRGQVTEAFF. Drawing the rest from reference TRBV16 and TRBJ1-1, the complete variable domain is GEEVAQTPKHLVRGEGQKAKLYCAPIKGHSYVFWYQQVLKNEFKFLISFQNENVFDETGMPKERFSAKCLPNSPCSLEIQATKLEDSAVYFCASSPNRGQVTEAFFGQGTRLTVV.

On this clone itself: The same CDR3 arises from other DNA sequences in this sample as well. In DNA form, the CDR3 reads TGTGCCAGCAGTTTAGACAGTAACTATGGCTACACCTTC. Translation: CASSLDSNYGYTF. This chain connects TRBV28 to TRBJ1-2; D perhaps matches TRBD1 (5 bases). CDR1 MDHEN and CDR2 SYDVKM come from the germline V gene. Trimming removed 2 bases from V and 1 base from J, with 5 bases in between. CDR3 length equals 13 residues.

The genes are TRBV3-1 (or the pseudogene TRBV3-2) and TRBJ2-1; D possibly corresponds to TRBD2 (7 bases). Deletions cut 4 bases from V and 7 bases from J, with 14 bases between. There are 14 residues in the CDR3. Germline V gene data show CDR1 as LGHDT and CDR2 as YNNKEL (reference sequence). For the CDR3, the DNA is TGTGCCAGCAGCCGGGACGGGGGGCGGAATGAGCAGTTCTTC. It is translated as CASSRDGGRNEQFF.

The chain has TRBV7-9 and TRBJ2-6; 13 nucleotides match TRBD2. V lost 5 bases and J lost 0; bases outside the gene matches: 4. The CDR3 contains 18 residues. Germline loops: CDR1 SEHNR, CDR2 FQNEAQ (reference sequence). CDR3 in amino acids: CASSPGTSGNSGANVLTF. The CDR3 DNA sequence: TGTGCCAGCAGCCCAGGGACTAGCGGGAACTCTGGGGCCAACGTCCTGACTTTC.

The V call is TRBV10-3, the J call TRBJ2-2, with 7 bases lining up with TRBD1. The CDR3 consists of 14 residues. Unmatched junction bases numbered 7, after V lost 6 bases and J lost 6 bases. The germline gives CDR1 ENHRY, CDR2 SYGVKD. Written as DNA, the CDR3 is TGTGCCATCAGGAACACAGGGGACCCCGGGGAGCTGTTTTTT. Amino acid sequence: CAIRNTGDPGELFF.

The chain combines TRBV6-6 with TRBJ2-1; maybe TRBD1 (6 bases). With 5 bases removed from V and 3 bases from J, the gap between germline ends came to 11 bases. Looked up from germline, CDR1 is MNHNY and CDR2 is SVGAGI (reference sequence). The length of the CDR3 is 14 residues. DNA for the CDR3: TGTGCCAGCAGTCGGGACACGAGCTACAATGAGCAGTTCTTC. As protein: CASSRDTSYNEQFF.

The V call is TRBV10-2, the J call TRBJ1-1; D is ambiguous. Trimming took off 2 bases at V and 3 bases at J, with 7 bases between the two ends. Germline CDR1 reads WSHSY; CDR2 reads SAAADI. The CDR3 extends over 13 amino acids. CDR3 residues: CASSEAVYTEAFF. DNA of the CDR3: TGCGCCAGCAGTGAGGCAGTTTACACTGAAGCTTTCTTT.

This rearrangement joins TRBV4-1 to TRBJ2-1, with 11 bases fitting TRBD2. Losses at the gene ends were 4 bases for V and 8 bases for J; bases not matched to a gene: 13. The CDR3 extends over 17 amino acids. CDR1 and CDR2 (germline): MGHRA, YSYEKL. In nucleotides, the CDR3 is TGCGCCAGCAGCCCCTTCCGTACTAGCGGGGGCCTCGATGAGCAGTTCTTC. Translation: CASSPFRTSGGLDEQFF.

This clone was observed a handful of times. The chain is built from TRBV19 and TRBJ2-3; TRBD2 might be the D (6 bases). Trimming took off 3 bases at V and 2 bases at J, with 15 bases between the two ends. CDR1 is LNHDA and CDR2 is SQIVND in the germline V gene (reference sequence). The CDR3 loop spans 16 amino acids. The CDR3 loop is CASSIAYRGNTDTQYF. As DNA, the CDR3 is TGTGCCAGTAGTATCGCGTATCGGGGGAACACAGATACGCAGTATTTT.